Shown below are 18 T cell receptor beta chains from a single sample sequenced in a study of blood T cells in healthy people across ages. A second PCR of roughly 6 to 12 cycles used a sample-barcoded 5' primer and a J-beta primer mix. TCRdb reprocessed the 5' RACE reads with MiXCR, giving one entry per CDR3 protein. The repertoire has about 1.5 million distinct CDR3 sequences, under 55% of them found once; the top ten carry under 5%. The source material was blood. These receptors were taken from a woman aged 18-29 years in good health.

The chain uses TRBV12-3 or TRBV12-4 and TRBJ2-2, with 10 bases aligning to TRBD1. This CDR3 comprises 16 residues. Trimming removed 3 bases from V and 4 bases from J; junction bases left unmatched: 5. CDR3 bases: TGTGCCAGCAGTTTGGGGACAGGGGCTTCCACCGGGGAGCTGTTTTTT. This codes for CASSLGTGASTGELFF.

The CDR3 DNA follows: TGTGCCAGCAGCCGAGGAAGAGCGGAGGACAATGAGCAGTTCTTC. Amino acids: CASSRGRAEDNEQFF. The chain employs TRBV12-3 or TRBV12-4 and TRBJ2-1, with D tentatively TRBD2 (5 bases). The CDR3 extends over 15 amino acids. Trimming stripped 6 bases from V and 5 bases from J, with 17 bases between.

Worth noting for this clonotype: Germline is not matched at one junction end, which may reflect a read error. This CDR3 is CASSHPGQTYEQYF. The CDR3 nucleotides are TGCGCTAGCAGCCATCCGGGACAGACCTACGAGCAGTACTTC. The chain is built from TRBV5-1 and TRBJ2-7; 7 nucleotides align to TRBD1. Germline CDR1 is SGHRS and CDR2 is YFSETQ. The CDR3 has 14 residues.

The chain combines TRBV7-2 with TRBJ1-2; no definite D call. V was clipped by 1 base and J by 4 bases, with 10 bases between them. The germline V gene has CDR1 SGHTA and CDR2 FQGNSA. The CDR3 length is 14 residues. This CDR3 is CASSLDVDSYGYTF. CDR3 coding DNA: TGTGCCAGCAGCTTAGATGTGGATAGCTATGGCTACACCTTC.

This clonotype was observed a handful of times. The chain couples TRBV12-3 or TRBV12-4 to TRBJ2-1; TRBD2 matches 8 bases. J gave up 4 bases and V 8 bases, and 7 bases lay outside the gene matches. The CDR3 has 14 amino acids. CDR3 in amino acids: CASREGRRYNEQFF. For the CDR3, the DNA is TGTGCCAGCCGGGAGGGCAGAAGGTACAATGAGCAGTTCTTC.

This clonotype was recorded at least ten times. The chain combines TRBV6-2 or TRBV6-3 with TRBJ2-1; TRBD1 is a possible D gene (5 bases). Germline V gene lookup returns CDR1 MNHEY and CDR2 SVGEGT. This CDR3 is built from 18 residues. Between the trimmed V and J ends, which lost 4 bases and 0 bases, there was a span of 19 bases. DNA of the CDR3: TGTGCCAGCAGTTCACACCCCGGGCAGGGAAACTCCTACAATGAGCAGTTCTTC. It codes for CASSSHPGQGNSYNEQFF.

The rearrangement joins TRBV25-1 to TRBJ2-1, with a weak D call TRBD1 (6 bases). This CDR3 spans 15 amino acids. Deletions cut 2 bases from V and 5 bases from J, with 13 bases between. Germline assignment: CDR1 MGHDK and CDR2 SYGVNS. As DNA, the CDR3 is TGTGCCAGCAGTGAAATCAAACAGGGACACAATGAGCAGTTCTTC. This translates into CASSEIKQGHNEQFF.

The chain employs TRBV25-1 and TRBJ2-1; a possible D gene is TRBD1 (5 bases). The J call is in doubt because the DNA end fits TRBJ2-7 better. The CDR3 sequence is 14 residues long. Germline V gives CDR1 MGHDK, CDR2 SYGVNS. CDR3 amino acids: CASRGFDSYNEQYF. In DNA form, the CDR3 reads TGTGCCAGCAGGGGATTCGACAGCTACAATGAGCAGTACTTC.

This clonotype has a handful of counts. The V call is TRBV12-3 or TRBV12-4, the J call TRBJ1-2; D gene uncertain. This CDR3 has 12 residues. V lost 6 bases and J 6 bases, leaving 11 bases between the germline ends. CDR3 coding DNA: TGTGCCAGCAGAGATGAGGGAAATGGCTACACCTTC. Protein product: CASRDEGNGYTF.

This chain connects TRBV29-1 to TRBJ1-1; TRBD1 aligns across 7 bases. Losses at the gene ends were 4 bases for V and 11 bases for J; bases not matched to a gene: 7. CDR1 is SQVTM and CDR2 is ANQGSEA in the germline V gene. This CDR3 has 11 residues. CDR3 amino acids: CSVAGDSKAFF. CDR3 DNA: TGCAGCGTTGCGGGGGACAGTAAGGCTTTCTTT.

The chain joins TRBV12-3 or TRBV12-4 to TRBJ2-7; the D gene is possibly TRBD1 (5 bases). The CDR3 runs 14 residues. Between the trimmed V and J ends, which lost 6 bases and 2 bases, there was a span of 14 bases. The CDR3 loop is CASRYAGSPYEQYF. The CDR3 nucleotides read TGTGCCAGCAGGTACGCAGGGTCGCCCTACGAGCAGTACTTC.

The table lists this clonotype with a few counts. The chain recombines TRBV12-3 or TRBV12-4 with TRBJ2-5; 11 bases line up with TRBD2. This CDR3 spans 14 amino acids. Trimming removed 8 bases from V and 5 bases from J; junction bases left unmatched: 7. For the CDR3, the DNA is TGTGCCAGCCGGACTAGCGGGTTTTCGGAGACCCAGTACTTC. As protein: CASRTSGFSETQYF.

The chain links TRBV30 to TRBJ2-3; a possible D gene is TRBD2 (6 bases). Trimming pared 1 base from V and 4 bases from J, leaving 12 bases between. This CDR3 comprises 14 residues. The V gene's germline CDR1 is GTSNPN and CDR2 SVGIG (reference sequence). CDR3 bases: TGTGCCTGGAGTGAGCGGGTGATACCAGATACGCAGTATTTT. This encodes CAWSERVIPDTQYF.

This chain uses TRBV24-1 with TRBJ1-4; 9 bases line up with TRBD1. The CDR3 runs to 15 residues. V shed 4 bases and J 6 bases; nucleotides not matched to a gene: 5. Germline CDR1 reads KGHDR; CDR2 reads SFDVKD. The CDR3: CATSDTGGADEKLFF. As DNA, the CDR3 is TGTGCCACCAGTGACACAGGGGGCGCTGATGAAAAACTGTTTTTT.

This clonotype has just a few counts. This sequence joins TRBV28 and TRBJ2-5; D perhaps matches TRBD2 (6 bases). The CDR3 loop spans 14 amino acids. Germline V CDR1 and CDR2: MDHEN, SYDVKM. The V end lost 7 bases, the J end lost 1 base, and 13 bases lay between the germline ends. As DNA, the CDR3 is TGTGCCAGCAACCTAGCGCGAACCCAAGAGACCCAGTACTTC. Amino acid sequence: CASNLARTQETQYF.

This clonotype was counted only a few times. The DNA for the CDR3 is TGTGCCAGCAGCTTTGCCAGCCACAATGAGCAGTTCTTC. Its protein is CASSFASHNEQFF. The V call is TRBV11-3, the J call TRBJ2-1, with D unclear. Germline V CDR1 and CDR2: SGHNT, YENEEA. Between the trimmed V and J ends, which lost 3 bases and 5 bases, there was a span of 8 bases. The CDR3 is made up of 13 amino acids.

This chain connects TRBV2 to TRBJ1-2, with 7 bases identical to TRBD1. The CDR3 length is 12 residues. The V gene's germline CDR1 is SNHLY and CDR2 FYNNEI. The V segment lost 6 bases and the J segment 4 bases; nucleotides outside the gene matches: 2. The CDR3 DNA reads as TGTGCCAGCAGGGGACAGATCTATGGCTACACCTTC. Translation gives CASRGQIYGYTF. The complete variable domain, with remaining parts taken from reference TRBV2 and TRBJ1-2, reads EPEVTQTPSHQVTQMGQEVILRCVPISNHLYFYWYRQILGQKVEFLVSFYNNEISEKSEIFDDQFSVERPDGSNFTLKIRSTKLEDSAMYFCASRGQIYGYTFGSGTRLTVV.

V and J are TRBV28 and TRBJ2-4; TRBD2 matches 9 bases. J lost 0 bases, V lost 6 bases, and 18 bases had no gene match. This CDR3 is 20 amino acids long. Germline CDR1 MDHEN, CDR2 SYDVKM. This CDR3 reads CASSRPFTSGRSLAKNIQYF. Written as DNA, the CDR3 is TGTGCCAGCAGCCGCCCTTTTACCAGCGGGAGGTCCCTAGCCAAAAACATTCAGTACTTC. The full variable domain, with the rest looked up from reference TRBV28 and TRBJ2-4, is DVKVTQSSRYLVKRTGEKVFLECVQDMDHENMFWYRQDPGLGLRLIYFSYDVKMKEKGDIPEGYSVSREKKERFSLILESASTNQTSMYLCASSRPFTSGRSLAKNIQYFGAGTRLSVL.